The 8 T cell receptor beta chains below were found in one sample sequenced in a study of cytomegalovirus exposure and HLA in healthy donors. PCR amplification relied on 60 Vbeta primers (plus 13 Jbeta primers). TCRdb's table, derived via immunoSEQ multiplex PCR, lists solely in-frame clones and lacks some. The sample holds about 110,000 clones; approximately 58% are singletons and the top ten take roughly 2.4%. Source material: PBMCs. The source of these receptors is a woman between 25 and 40 years old in good health and CMV-seronegative.

CDR3 coding DNA: TGTGCCATCAGTGAAGGCCCGGACAGTCGCTCTGGAAACACCATATATTTT. As protein: CAISEGPDSRSGNTIYF. The chain recombines TRBV10-3 with TRBJ1-3; TRBD1 is a possible D gene (6 bases). The CDR3 has 17 residues. V shed 3 bases and J shed 0 bases, with 15 bases lying between them. Germline loops: CDR1 ENHRY, CDR2 SYGVKD.

The chain is built from TRBV7-2 and TRBJ2-7; 10 positions match TRBD2. The J segment lost 7 bases and the V segment lost 0 bases, leaving 9 bases of the junction unmatched. This CDR3 is built from 16 residues. Germline lookup yields CDR1 SGHTA and CDR2 FQGNSA. The CDR3 nucleotides are TGTGCCAGCAGCTTAGCCCCAGCGGGAGGGCCTAGGGAGCAGTACTTC. Translated, it gives CASSLAPAGGPREQYF.

The chain links TRBV9 to TRBJ2-3, with D maybe TRBD2 (5 bases). CDR1 and CDR2 (germline): SGDLS, YYNGEE. There are 14 residues in the CDR3. Trimming removed 4 bases from V and 4 bases from J, with 13 bases in between. The CDR3 protein is CASSPRGQSDTQYF. CDR3 bases: TGTGCCAGCAGCCCCAGAGGGCAGTCAGATACGCAGTATTTT.

This clone was seen only a few times. The chain recombines TRBV28 with TRBJ2-7, with TRBD2 matching 9 bases. V trimming: 4 bases; J trimming: 2 bases; junction bases outside the gene matches: 3. CDR1 MDHEN and CDR2 SYDVKM come from the germline V gene. The CDR3 contains 14 residues. The CDR3 reads CASSSPSGTYEQYF. DNA of the CDR3: TGTGCCAGCAGTTCCCCTAGCGGGACCTACGAGCAGTACTTC.

This clone was seen only a few times. J is TRBJ2-7 and V is TRBV14; 10 nucleotides align to TRBD2. CDR3 length: 14 residues. Germline-derived CDR1 and CDR2 are SGHDN and FVKESK. V was pared by 6 bases and J by 5 bases, with 7 bases of the junction left unmatched. The CDR3 loop reads CASRAIAGGNEQYF. The CDR3 DNA reads TGTGCCAGCAGGGCTATAGCGGGAGGAAACGAGCAGTACTTC.

The chain carries TRBV11-2 and TRBJ2-7; no firm D call. CDR1 is SGHAT and CDR2 is FQNNGV in the germline V gene. V shed 6 bases and J shed 0 bases, with 9 bases lying between them. The CDR3 is 13 amino acids. The CDR3 sequence is CASRFRVSYEQYF. CDR3 coding DNA: TGTGCCAGCAGGTTTAGAGTCTCCTACGAGCAGTACTTC.

The V gene is TRBV13, the J gene TRBJ1-1, with no clear D. V gave up 5 bases and J gave up 6 bases, with 19 bases separating them. CDR3 size: 15 residues. CDR1 is PRHDT, CDR2 FYEKMQ, per germline (reference sequence). The CDR3 spells CASSHSYRGTAEAFF. The CDR3 DNA sequence: TGTGCCAGCAGCCACTCCTACCGGGGTACCGCTGAAGCTTTCTTT.

This clone was seen a handful of times. This rearrangement joins TRBV19 to TRBJ2-3; 10 nucleotides align to TRBD1. The V segment lost 4 bases and the J segment 4 bases; nucleotides outside the gene matches: 8. The germline V gene encodes CDR1 LNHDA and CDR2 SQIVND (reference sequence). The CDR3 length is 16 residues. The CDR3 loop reads CASSRTGTGVSDTQYF. CDR3 sequence (DNA): TGTGCCAGTAGTAGAACCGGGACAGGGGTTTCAGATACGCAGTATTTT.